These 24 T cell receptor beta chains originate from one sample sequenced in a study of control samples from healthy donors and cancer patients. Here immunoSEQ multiplex PCR was the method, and the copy in TCRdb shows in-frame clones only, minus some. The table lists about 190,000 clones, approximately 90% of them singletons. Sequencing input: blood. These receptors all stem from a man aged 25-40 years in good health.

This clone was recorded only once. The rearrangement uses TRBV15 and TRBJ2-1; the D is unclear. Germline V gene data show CDR1 as LNHNV and CDR2 as YYDKDF (reference sequence). V was trimmed by 0 bases and J by 5 bases, leaving 5 bases between them. There are 13 residues in the CDR3. CDR3 sequence reads: CATSRDGHNEQFF. CDR3 coding DNA: TGTGCCACCAGCAGAGATGGCCACAATGAGCAGTTCTTC.

The chain recombines TRBV3-1 (or the pseudogene TRBV3-2) with TRBJ2-1, with a weak D call TRBD2 (6 bases). V was cut by 4 bases and J by 7 bases, with 14 bases left in between. The CDR3 is 14 amino acids. Germline CDR1 and CDR2: LGHDT and YNNKEL (reference sequence). The CDR3 protein is CASSLSGLSNEQFF. For the CDR3, the DNA is TGTGCCAGCAGCCTGTCGGGACTTTCTAATGAGCAGTTCTTC.

J is TRBJ2-1 and V is TRBV2; D is perhaps TRBD1 or TRBD2 (5 bases each). Germline assignment: CDR1 SNHLY and CDR2 FYNNEI. The CDR3 has 16 amino acids. The V gene lost 6 bases and the J gene lost 5 bases, with 20 bases spanning the gap. DNA of the CDR3: TGTGCCAGCAGCCGTGCAGGAGGACGGACACACAATGAGCAGTTCTTC. This translates into CASSRAGGRTHNEQFF.

V gene TRBV5-6 combines with J gene TRBJ1-5; D not certain. Trimming removed 2 bases at V and 1 base at J, with 10 bases between. Germline V gene data show CDR1 as SGHDT and CDR2 as YYEEEE. The CDR3 has 15 amino acids. CDR3: CASSLEVWSNQPQHF. The CDR3 nucleotides are TGTGCCAGCAGCTTAGAGGTTTGGAGCAATCAGCCCCAGCATTTT.

The chain carries TRBV15 and TRBJ2-1; TRBD2 agrees at 15 bases. This CDR3 has 16 amino acids. With 3 bases clipped from V and 7 bases from J, the junction kept 4 bases outside the gene matches. Looked up from germline, CDR1 is LNHNV and CDR2 is YYDKDF (reference sequence). DNA for the CDR3: TGTGCCACCAGCAGGGGACTAGCGGGGGGCAAGAATGAGCAGTTCTTC. It encodes CATSRGLAGGKNEQFF.

V usage is TRBV20-1 and J usage is TRBJ1-2, with D perhaps TRBD1 (5 bases). V lost 7 bases, J lost 2 bases, and 8 bases lay in between. This CDR3 is built from 11 residues. Germline loops: CDR1 DFQATT, CDR2 SNEGSKA (reference sequence). The CDR3 DNA follows: TGCAGTGTCCCAGGGAACTATGGCTACACCTTC. Translated: CSVPGNYGYTF.

V is TRBV4-1 and J is TRBJ2-2, with no clear D. Trimming removed 4 bases from V and 4 bases from J, with 16 bases in between. Germline-derived CDR1 and CDR2 are MGHRA and YSYEKL. The CDR3 has 16 residues. CDR3 nucleotides: TGCGCCAGCAGCCCTTCCTTTCCTCTAATCACCGGGGAGCTGTTTTTT. Translated: CASSPSFPLITGELFF.

The chain combines TRBV9 with TRBJ2-1; 10 positions match TRBD2. Per germline, CDR1 SGDLS and CDR2 YYNGEE. With 4 bases clipped from V and 8 bases from J, the junction kept 6 bases outside the gene matches. This CDR3 comprises 14 residues. The DNA of the CDR3 is TGTGCCAGCAGCTGGAGCGGGGGGGCGGATGAGCAGTTCTTC. Translation: CASSWSGGADEQFF.

The chain uses TRBV2 and TRBJ2-3; D is tentatively TRBD1 or TRBD2 (5 bases each). This CDR3 has 13 residues. Germline V gene lookup returns CDR1 SNHLY and CDR2 FYNNEI. Trimming shortened V by 5 bases and J by 4 bases, and 10 bases separated the two germline ends. This CDR3 reads CASSLGVADTQYF. The CDR3 DNA is TGTGCCAGCAGTTTGGGGGTTGCAGATACGCAGTATTTT.

V gene TRBV10-3 combines with J gene TRBJ2-7; a possible D gene is TRBD1 (6 bases). The CDR3 covers 13 residues. V gave up 4 bases and J gave up 3 bases, with 10 bases separating them. Germline CDR1 is ENHRY and CDR2 is SYGVKD. CDR3 region: CAISVGTIYEQYF. The CDR3 bases are TGTGCCATCAGTGTCGGGACAATCTACGAGCAGTACTTC.

V gene TRBV18 combines with J gene TRBJ2-5, with D perhaps TRBD2 (6 bases). Trimming shortened V by 2 bases and J by 5 bases, and 9 bases separated the two germline ends. Germline CDR1 KGHSH, CDR2 LQKENI. The length of the CDR3 is 13 residues. In DNA, the CDR3 is TGTGCCAGCTCACCATCGGGGGTGGAGACCCAGTACTTC. Its protein is CASSPSGVETQYF.

This sequence joins TRBV2 and TRBJ1-4, with 11 positions matching TRBD1. Per germline, CDR1 SNHLY and CDR2 FYNNEI. This CDR3 has 17 residues. J lost 3 bases, V lost 7 bases, and 10 bases had no gene match. Here the CDR3 reads CASNTGTGGAANEKLFF. DNA for the CDR3: TGTGCCAGCAATACCGGGACAGGGGGAGCGGCTAATGAAAAACTGTTTTTT.

The chain couples TRBV19 to TRBJ2-1, with 7 bases lining up with TRBD2. V was clipped by 3 bases and J by 10 bases; unmatched bases: 6. The CDR3 has 13 amino acids. Germline loops: CDR1 LNHDA, CDR2 SQIVND (reference sequence). In DNA, the CDR3 is TGTGCCAGTAGTATGGCTGGGGGGGTGGAGCAGTTCTTC. Its protein is CASSMAGGVEQFF. The variable domain in full, with the rest retrieved from reference TRBV19 and TRBJ2-1, is DGGITQSPKYLFRKEGQNVTLSCEQNLNHDAMYWYRQDPGQGLRLIYYSQIVNDFQKGDIAEGYSVSREKKESFPLTVTSAQKNPTAFYLCASSMAGGVEQFFGPGTRLTVL.

This chain uses TRBV6-5 with TRBJ1-6, with TRBD1 as a possible D gene (5 bases). CDR1 is MNHEY and CDR2 is SVGAGI in the germline V gene. Between the trimmed V and J ends, which lost 6 bases and 0 bases, there was a span of 9 bases. The CDR3 sequence is 15 residues long. The CDR3: CASSQGTSYNSPLHF. For the CDR3, the DNA is TGTGCCAGCAGCCAGGGAACCTCCTATAATTCACCCCTCCACTTT.

The CDR3 sequence: CASSLAHSNQPQHF. The CDR3 DNA follows: TGTGCCAGCAGTTTGGCCCATAGCAATCAGCCCCAGCATTTT. This sequence joins TRBV25-1 and TRBJ1-5, with D unresolved. V was shortened by 5 bases and J by 0 bases, with 8 bases between the two germline ends. The CDR3 has 14 amino acids. Germline loops: CDR1 MGHDK, CDR2 SYGVNS. The full variable domain, with the rest looked up from reference TRBV25-1 and TRBJ1-5, is EADIYQTPRYLVIGTGKKITLECSQTMGHDKMYWYQQDPGMELHLIHYSYGVNSTEKGDLSSESTVSRIRTEHFPLTLESARPSHTSQYLCASSLAHSNQPQHFGDGTRLSIL.

The chain has TRBV15 and TRBJ1-6, with 9 bases matching TRBD1. The germline V gene has CDR1 LNHNV and CDR2 YYDKDF (reference sequence). V was clipped by 3 bases and J by 7 bases; unmatched bases: 4. The CDR3 extends over 15 amino acids. CDR3 amino acids: CATSRGQGANSPLHF. In nucleotides, the CDR3 is TGTGCCACCAGCAGGGGACAGGGAGCCAATTCACCCCTCCACTTT.

The rearrangement uses TRBV9 and TRBJ2-3; 9 positions agree with TRBD2. J lost 2 bases, V lost 2 bases, and 12 bases had no gene match. The CDR3 length is 18 residues. Germline lookup yields CDR1 SGDLS and CDR2 YYNGEE. The chain's CDR3 is CASSVDLPSGAYTDTQYF. The DNA for the CDR3 is TGTGCCAGCAGCGTCGATCTTCCTAGCGGGGCCTACACAGATACGCAGTATTTT.

The genes are TRBV4-1 and TRBJ1-5, with TRBD1 as a possible D gene (5 bases). The CDR3 runs to 16 residues. The germline V gene encodes CDR1 MGHRA and CDR2 YSYEKL. Trimming removed 1 base at V and 11 bases at J, with 21 bases between. Here the CDR3 DNA reads TGCGCCAGCAGCCAAGGTTTACGGGGTAGGGACCTCACCCAGCATTTT. Protein sequence: CASSQGLRGRDLTQHF.

V and J are TRBV6-5 and TRBJ1-2, with 9 bases that match TRBD1. V was clipped by 5 bases and J by 6 bases; unmatched bases: 7. The CDR3 spans 14 residues. Germline values: CDR1 MNHEY, CDR2 SVGAGI. In DNA form, the CDR3 reads TGTGCCAGCAGTCCAAAGGACAGGGGACATGGCTACACCTTC. The encoded protein is CASSPKDRGHGYTF.

This chain links TRBV20-1 with TRBJ1-5, with 8 bases identical to TRBD1. Germline loops: CDR1 DFQATT, CDR2 SNEGSKA (reference sequence). V shed 3 bases and J 2 bases; nucleotides not matched to a gene: 6. The CDR3 runs 15 residues. This CDR3 is CSASYPGGRNQPQHF. The CDR3 bases are TGCAGTGCTAGTTATCCAGGGGGCCGCAATCAGCCCCAGCATTTT.

The CDR3 DNA follows: TGTGCCAGCAGTTCGATTGACAGGGTTAATGGCTACACCTTC. Encoded protein: CASSSIDRVNGYTF. The chain carries TRBV27 and TRBJ1-2, with 7 positions matching TRBD1. The germline gives CDR1 MNHEY, CDR2 SMNVEV (reference sequence). Trimming cost V 4 bases and J 6 bases; bases outside gene matches: 8. CDR3 length: 14 amino acids.

This clone was counted once. V is TRBV6-4 and J is TRBJ2-3; 11 nucleotides align to TRBD2. The trim removed 5 bases at V and 5 bases at J, leaving 9 bases unmatched. Germline V gene sequence: CDR1 MRHNA, CDR2 SNTAGT. The CDR3 runs to 16 residues. This CDR3 is CASSQSPSGGLDTQYF. Written as DNA, the CDR3 is TGTGCCAGCAGTCAAAGTCCTAGCGGGGGGTTAGATACGCAGTATTTT.

V usage is TRBV2 and J usage is TRBJ2-7; D tentatively reads TRBD1 or TRBD2 (6 bases each). Between the trimmed V and J ends, which lost 5 bases and 3 bases, there was a span of 14 bases. CDR1 SNHLY and CDR2 FYNNEI come from the germline V gene. The CDR3 is made up of 14 amino acids. CDR3 DNA: TGTGCCAGCAGTAAGGGTAAGGGGGGCTACGAGCAGTACTTC. Translation: CASSKGKGGYEQYF.

The V call is TRBV9, the J call TRBJ2-7; no clear D. The CDR3 is 14 amino acids. Germline V gene data show CDR1 as SGDLS and CDR2 as YYNGEE. Trimming pared 0 bases from V and 0 bases from J, leaving 7 bases between. The CDR3 is CASSVDPSSYEQYF. Written as DNA, the CDR3 is TGTGCCAGCAGCGTAGACCCCAGCTCCTACGAGCAGTACTTC.